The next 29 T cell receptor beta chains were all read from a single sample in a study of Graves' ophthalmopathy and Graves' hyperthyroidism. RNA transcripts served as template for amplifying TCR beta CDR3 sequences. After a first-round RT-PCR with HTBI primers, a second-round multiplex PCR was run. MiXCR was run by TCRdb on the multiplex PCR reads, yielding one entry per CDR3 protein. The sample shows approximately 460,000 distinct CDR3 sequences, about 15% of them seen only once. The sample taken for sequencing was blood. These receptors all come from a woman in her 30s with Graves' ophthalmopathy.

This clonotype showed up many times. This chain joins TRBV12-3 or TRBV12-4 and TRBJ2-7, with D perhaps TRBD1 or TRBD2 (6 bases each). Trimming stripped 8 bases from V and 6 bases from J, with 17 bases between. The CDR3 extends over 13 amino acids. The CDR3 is CASGEGGRSEQYF. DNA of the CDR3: TGTGCCAGCGGCGAGGGGGGCCGAAGCGAGCAGTACTTC.

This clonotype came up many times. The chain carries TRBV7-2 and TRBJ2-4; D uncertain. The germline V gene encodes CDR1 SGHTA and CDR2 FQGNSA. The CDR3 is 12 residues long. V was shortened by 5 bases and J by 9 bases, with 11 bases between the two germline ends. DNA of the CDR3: TGTGCCAGCAGCGAGCCTGGGCGCATTCAGTACTTC. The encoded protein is CASSEPGRIQYF.

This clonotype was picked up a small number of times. CDR3 DNA: TGCGCCAGCAGCCAAGGGACAGCCAGGCCCTATGGCTACACCTTC. Translating it yields CASSQGTARPYGYTF. V gene TRBV4-1 combines with J gene TRBJ1-2, with a tentative D call TRBD1 (6 bases). Trimming stripped 1 base from V and 4 bases from J, with 13 bases between. The CDR3 is made up of 15 amino acids. Germline CDR1 is MGHRA and CDR2 is YSYEKL.

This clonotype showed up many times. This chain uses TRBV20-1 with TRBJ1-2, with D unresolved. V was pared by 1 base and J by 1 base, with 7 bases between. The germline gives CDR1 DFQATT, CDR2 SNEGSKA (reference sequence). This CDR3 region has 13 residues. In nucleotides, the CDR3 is TGCAGTGCTAGAGTTGCGAGTAACTATGGCTACACCTTC. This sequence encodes CSARVASNYGYTF.

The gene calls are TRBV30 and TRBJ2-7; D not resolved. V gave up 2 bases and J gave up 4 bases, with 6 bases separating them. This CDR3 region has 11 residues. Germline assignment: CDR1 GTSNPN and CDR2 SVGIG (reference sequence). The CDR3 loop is CAWSIGYEQYF. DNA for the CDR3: TGTGCCTGGAGTATAGGATACGAGCAGTACTTC.

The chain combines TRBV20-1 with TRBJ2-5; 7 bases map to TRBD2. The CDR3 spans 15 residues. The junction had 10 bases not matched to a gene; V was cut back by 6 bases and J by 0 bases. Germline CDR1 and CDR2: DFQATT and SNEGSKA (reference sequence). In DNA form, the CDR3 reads TGCAGTGCCCCTATCGGGGGGAAGTACCAAGAGACCCAGTACTTC. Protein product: CSAPIGGKYQETQYF.

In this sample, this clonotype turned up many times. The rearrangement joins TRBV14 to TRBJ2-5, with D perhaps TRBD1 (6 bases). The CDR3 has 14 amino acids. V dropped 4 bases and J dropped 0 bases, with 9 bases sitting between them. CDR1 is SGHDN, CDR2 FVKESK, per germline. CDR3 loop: CASSPRQDQETQYF. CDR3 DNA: TGTGCCAGCAGCCCCCGACAGGACCAAGAGACCCAGTACTTC.

The CDR3 loop reads CATAGTSGGTAGELFF. CDR3 in DNA: TGTGCCACCGCCGGGACTAGCGGGGGGACGGCCGGGGAGCTGTTTTTT. The chain is built from TRBV10-3 and TRBJ2-2, with 15 bases matching TRBD2. The trim removed 10 bases at V and 6 bases at J, leaving 9 bases unmatched. This CDR3 comprises 16 residues. The germline gives CDR1 ENHRY, CDR2 SYGVKD.

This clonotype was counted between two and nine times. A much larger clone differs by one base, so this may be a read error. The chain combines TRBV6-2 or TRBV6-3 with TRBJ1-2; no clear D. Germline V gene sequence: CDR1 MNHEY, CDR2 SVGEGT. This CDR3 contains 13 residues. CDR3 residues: CSSSYSGESGYTF. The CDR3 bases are TGTTCCAGCAGTTACTCCGGGGAGTCCGGCTACACCTTC.

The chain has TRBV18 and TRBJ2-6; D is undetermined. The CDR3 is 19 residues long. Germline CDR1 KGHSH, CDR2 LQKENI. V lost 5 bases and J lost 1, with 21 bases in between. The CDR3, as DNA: TGTGCCAGCTCAGCCTCCGGAATCAAACCAGAATCTGGGGCCAACGTCCTGACTTTC. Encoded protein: CASSASGIKPESGANVLTF.

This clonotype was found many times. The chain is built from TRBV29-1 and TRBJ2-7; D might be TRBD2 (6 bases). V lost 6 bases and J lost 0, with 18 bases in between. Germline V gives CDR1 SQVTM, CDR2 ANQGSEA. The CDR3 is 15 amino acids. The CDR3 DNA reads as TGCAGCGTCCGAAAGGGAGCCGGGAGCTCCTACGAGCAGTACTTC. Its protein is CSVRKGAGSSYEQYF.

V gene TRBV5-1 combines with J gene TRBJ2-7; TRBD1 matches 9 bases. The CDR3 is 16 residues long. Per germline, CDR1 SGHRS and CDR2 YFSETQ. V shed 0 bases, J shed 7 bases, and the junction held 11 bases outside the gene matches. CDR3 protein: CASSLGFATGGEEQYF. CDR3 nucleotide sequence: TGCGCCAGCAGCTTGGGGTTCGCGACAGGGGGTGAAGAGCAGTACTTC.

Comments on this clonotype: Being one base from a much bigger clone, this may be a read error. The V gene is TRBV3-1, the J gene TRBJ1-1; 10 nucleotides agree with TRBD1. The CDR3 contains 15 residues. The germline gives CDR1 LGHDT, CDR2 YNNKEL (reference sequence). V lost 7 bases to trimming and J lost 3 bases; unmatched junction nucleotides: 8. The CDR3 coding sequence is TGTGCCAGCATCCCGGGGACAGGGGTGGACACTGAAGCTTTCTTT. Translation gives CASIPGTGVDTEAFF.

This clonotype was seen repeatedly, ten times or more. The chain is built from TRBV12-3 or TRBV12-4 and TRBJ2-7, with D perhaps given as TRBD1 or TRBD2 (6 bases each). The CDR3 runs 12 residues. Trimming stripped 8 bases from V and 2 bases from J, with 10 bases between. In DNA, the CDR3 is TGTGCCAGCCGGAGGGGGACCTACGAGCAGTACTTC. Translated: CASRRGTYEQYF.

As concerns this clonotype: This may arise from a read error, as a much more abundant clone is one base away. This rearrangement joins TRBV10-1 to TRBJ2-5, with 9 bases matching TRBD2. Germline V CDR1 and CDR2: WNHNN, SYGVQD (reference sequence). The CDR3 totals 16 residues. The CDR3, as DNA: TGCGCCAGCAGTCCGCTGGGTAGCGGGAGCACAGAGAGCCAGTACTTC. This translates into CASSPLGSGSTESQYF.

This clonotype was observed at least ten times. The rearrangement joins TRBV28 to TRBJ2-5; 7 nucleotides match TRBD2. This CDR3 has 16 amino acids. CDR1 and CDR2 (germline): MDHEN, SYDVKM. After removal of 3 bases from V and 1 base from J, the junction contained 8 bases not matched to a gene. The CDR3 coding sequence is TGTGCCAGCAGTTTCCGCCGGGAGGACCGCCAAGAGACCCAGTACTTC. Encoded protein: CASSFRREDRQETQYF.

CDR3 coding DNA: TGTGCCAGCAGCCTTTCGGGGGTTGTGAACACTGAAGCTTTCTTT. It specifies CASSLSGVVNTEAFF. The rearrangement joins TRBV11-1 to TRBJ1-1; D possibly corresponds to TRBD1 (5 bases). The CDR3 has 15 residues. Deletions cut 5 bases from V and 0 bases from J, with 13 bases between. The germline gives CDR1 SGHAT, CDR2 FQDESV (reference sequence).

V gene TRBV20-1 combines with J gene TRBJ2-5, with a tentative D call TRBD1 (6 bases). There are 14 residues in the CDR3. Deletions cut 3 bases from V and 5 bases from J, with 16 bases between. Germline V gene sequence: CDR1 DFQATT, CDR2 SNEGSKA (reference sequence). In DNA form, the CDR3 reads TGCAGTGCTAGTGCCAGGGGTATTTCGGAGACCCAGTACTTC. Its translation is CSASARGISETQYF.

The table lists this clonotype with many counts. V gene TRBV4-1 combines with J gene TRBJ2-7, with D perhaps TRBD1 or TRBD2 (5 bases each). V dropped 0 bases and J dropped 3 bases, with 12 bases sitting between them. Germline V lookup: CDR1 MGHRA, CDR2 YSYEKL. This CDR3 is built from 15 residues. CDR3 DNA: TGCGCCAGCAGCCAAGACTGGGACGGAGACTACGAGCAGTACTTC. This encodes CASSQDWDGDYEQYF.

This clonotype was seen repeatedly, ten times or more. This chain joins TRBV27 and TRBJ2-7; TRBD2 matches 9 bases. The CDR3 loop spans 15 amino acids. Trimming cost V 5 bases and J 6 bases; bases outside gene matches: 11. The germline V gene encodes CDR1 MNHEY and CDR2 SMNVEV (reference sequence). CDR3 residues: CASSTVAGAPGEQYF. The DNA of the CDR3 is TGTGCCAGCAGTACCGTAGCGGGAGCCCCCGGCGAGCAGTACTTC.

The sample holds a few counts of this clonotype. Written as DNA, the CDR3 is TGTGCCAGCAGCCGGGGGGGTCGTTCGGGACAGGGTATCTACGAGCAGTACTTC. Protein: CASSRGGRSGQGIYEQYF. V usage is TRBV11-1 and J usage is TRBJ2-7, with D possibly matching TRBD1 (9 bases). The CDR3 has 18 residues. Trimming took off 5 bases at V and 3 bases at J, with 26 bases between the two ends. Germline values: CDR1 SGHAT, CDR2 FQDESV (reference sequence).

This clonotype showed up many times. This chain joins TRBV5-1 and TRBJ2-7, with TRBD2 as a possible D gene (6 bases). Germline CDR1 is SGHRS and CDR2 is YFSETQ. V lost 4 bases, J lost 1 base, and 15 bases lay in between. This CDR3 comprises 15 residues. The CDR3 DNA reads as TGCGCCAGCAGCAAGGGACTTCTCCCTTCCTACGAGCAGTACTTC. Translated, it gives CASSKGLLPSYEQYF.

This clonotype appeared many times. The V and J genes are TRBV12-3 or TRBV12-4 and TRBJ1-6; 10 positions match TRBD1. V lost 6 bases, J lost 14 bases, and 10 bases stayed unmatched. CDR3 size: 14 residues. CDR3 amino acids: CASSGTGVFGALHF. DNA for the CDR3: TGTGCCAGCAGCGGGACAGGGGTATTTGGAGCCCTCCACTTT.

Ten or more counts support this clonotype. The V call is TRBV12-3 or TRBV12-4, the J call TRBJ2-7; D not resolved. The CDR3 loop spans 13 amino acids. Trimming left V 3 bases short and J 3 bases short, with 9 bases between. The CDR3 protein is CASSFDPYYEQYF. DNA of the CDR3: TGTGCCAGCAGTTTCGACCCCTACTACGAGCAGTACTTC.

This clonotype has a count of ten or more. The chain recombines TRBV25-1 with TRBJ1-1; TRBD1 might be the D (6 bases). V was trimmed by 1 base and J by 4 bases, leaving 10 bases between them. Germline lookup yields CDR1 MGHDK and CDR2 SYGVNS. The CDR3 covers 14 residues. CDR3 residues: CASSEFTGRTEAFF. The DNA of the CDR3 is TGTGCCAGCAGTGAATTCACAGGGCGCACTGAAGCTTTCTTT.

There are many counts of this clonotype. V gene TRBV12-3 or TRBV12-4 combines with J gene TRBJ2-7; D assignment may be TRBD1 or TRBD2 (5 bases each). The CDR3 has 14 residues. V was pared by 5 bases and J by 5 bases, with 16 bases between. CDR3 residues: CASSGTGRRHEQYF. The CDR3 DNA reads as TGTGCCAGCAGTGGGACGGGGCGGCGGCACGAGCAGTACTTC.

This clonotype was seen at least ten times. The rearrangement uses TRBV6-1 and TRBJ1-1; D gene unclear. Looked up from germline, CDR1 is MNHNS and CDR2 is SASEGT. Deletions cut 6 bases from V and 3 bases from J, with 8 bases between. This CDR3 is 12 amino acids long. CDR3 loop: CASRPWDTEAFF. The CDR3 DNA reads TGTGCCAGCAGGCCCTGGGACACTGAAGCTTTCTTT.

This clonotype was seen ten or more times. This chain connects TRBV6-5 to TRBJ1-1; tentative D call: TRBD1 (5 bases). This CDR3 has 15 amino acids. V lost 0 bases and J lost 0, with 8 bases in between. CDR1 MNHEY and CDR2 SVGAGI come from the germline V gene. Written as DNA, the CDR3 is TGTGCCAGCAGTTACTCGGGACGGATGAACACTGAAGCTTTCTTT. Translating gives CASSYSGRMNTEAFF.

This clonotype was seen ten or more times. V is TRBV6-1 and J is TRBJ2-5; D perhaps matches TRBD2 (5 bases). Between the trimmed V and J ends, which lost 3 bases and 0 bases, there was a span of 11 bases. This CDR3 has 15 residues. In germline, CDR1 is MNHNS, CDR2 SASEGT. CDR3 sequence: CASSEFVTNQETQYF. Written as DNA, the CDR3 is TGTGCCAGCAGTGAGTTCGTGACTAACCAAGAGACCCAGTACTTC.